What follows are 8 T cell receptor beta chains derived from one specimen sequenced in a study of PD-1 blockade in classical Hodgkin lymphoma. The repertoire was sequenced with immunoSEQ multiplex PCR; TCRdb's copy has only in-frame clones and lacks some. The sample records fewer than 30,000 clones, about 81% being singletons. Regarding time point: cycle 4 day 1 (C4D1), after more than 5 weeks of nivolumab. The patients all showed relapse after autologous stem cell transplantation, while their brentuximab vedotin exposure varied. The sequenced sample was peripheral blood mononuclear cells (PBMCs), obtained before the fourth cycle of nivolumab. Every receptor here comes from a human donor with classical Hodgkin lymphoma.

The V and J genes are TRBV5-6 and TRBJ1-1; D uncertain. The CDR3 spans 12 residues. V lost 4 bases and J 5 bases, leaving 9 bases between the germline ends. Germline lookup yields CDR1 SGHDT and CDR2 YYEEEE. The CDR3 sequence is CASSSSFTEAFF. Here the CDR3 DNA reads TGTGCCAGCAGCAGCAGTTTTACTGAAGCTTTCTTT.

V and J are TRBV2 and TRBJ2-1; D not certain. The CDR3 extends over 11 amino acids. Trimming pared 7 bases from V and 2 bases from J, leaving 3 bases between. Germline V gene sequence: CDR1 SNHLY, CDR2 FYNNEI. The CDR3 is CASTAYNEQFF. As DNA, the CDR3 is TGTGCCAGCACCGCCTACAATGAGCAGTTCTTC.

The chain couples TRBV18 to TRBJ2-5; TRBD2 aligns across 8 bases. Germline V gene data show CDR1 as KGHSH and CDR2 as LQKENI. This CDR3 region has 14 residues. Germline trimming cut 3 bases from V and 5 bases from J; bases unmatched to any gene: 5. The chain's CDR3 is CASSPAGLGETQYF. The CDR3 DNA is TGTGCCAGCTCACCTGCGGGACTAGGCGAGACCCAGTACTTC. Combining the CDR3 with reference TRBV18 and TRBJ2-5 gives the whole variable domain NAGVMQNPRHLVRRRGQEARLRCSPMKGHSHVYWYRQLPEEGLKFMVYLQKENIIDESGMPKERFSAEFPKEGPSILRIQQVVRGDSAAYFCASSPAGLGETQYFGPGTRLLVL.

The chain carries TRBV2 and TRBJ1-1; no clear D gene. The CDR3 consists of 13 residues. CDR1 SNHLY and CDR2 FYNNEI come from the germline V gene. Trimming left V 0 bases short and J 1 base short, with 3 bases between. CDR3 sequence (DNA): TGTGCCAGCAGTGAAGCCCGGAACACTGAAGCTTTCTTT. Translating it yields CASSEARNTEAFF.

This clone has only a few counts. DNA of the CDR3: TGCGCCAGCAGTGAGAATCGGGCGGGCAACACTGAAGCTTTCTTT. Encoded protein: CASSENRAGNTEAFF. J is TRBJ1-1 and V is TRBV10-1; D unresolved. Germline V gene data show CDR1 as WNHNN and CDR2 as SYGVQD (reference sequence). The CDR3 sequence is 15 residues long. V lost 2 bases and J lost 2, with 12 bases in between.

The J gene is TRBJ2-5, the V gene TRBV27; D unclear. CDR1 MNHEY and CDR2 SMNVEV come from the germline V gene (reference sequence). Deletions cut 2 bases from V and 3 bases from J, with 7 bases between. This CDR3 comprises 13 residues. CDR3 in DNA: TGTGCCAGCAGTTTAGGGCTGGAAGAGACCCAGTACTTC. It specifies CASSLGLEETQYF.

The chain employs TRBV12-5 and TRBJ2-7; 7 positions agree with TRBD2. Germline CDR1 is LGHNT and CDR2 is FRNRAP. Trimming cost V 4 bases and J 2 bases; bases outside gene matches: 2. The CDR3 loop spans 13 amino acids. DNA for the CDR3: TGTGCTAGTGGTTACAGCGGGACCTACGAGCAGTACTTC. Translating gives CASGYSGTYEQYF.

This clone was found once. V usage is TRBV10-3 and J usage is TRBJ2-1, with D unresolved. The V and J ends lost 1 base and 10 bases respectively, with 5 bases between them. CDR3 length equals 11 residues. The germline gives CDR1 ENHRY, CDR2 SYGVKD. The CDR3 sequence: CAISEFREQFF. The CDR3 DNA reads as TGTGCCATCAGTGAGTTCCGGGAGCAGTTCTTC.